Included here is one T cell receptor (beta chain) sequence, with context. This record comes from a study of blood T cell repertoires in COVID-19. Whole-study context: The study drew acute and convalescent COVID-19 samples from the United States, Italy and Spain.

The repertoire was sequenced with immunoSEQ multiplex PCR; TCRdb's copy has only in-frame clones and lacks some. The sample shows 150,000 to 200,000 clones, about 85% of them seen only once. The J segment lost 7 bases and the V segment lost 1 base, leaving 1 base of the junction unmatched. CDR3 length: 12 residues. CDR1 is MNHEY and CDR2 is SMNVEV in the germline V gene (reference sequence). Those enrolled in Seattle joined during active infection and were followed longitudinally afterward. Sequencing input: peripheral blood. The chain combines TRBV27 with TRBJ2-7; the match to TRBD2 covers 7 bases. The sequence derives from a middle-aged woman with COVID-19, enrolled during active disease. The CDR3 DNA is TGTGCCAGCAGTTTATGGGGGGGTGAGCAGTACTTC. This gives the protein CASSLWGGEQYF.